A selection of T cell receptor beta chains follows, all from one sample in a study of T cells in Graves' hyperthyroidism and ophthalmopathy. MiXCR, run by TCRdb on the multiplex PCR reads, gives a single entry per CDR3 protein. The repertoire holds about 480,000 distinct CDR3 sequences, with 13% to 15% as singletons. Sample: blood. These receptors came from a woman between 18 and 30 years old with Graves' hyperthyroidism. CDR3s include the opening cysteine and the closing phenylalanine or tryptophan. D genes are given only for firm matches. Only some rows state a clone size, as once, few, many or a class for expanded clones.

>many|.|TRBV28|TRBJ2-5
CASSLGGVAETQYF
TGTGCCAGCAGTTTAGGGGGAGTTGCCGAGACCCAGTACTTC
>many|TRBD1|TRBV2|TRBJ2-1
CATHVGTGGLTEQFF
TGTGCCACCCACGTAGGGACAGGGGGCTTGACTGAGCAGTTCTTC
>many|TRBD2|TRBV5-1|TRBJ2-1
CASSPLGTSGNEQFF
TGCGCCAGCAGCCCACTAGGGACTAGCGGCAATGAGCAGTTCTTC
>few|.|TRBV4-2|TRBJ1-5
CASSQRTESNQPQHF
TGTGCCAGCAGCCAAAGGACAGAGAGCAATCAGCCCCAGCATTTT
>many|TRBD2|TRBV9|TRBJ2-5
CASSAELAMAEETQYF
TGTGCCAGCAGCGCAGAACTAGCGATGGCGGAGGAGACCCAGTACTTC
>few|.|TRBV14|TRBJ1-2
CASSRGARYYGYTF
TGTGCCAGCAGCCGGGGGGCGCGTTACTATGGCTACACCTTC
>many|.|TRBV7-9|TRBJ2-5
CASSPKGRNQETQYF
TGTGCCAGCAGCCCGAAAGGCAGGAACCAAGAGACCCAGTACTTC
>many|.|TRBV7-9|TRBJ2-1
CASSLKGGGRHYNEQFF
TGTGCCAGCAGCTTAAAGGGGGGCGGGCGTCACTACAATGAGCAGTTCTTC
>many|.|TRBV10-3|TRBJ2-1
CAITAESSYNEQFF
TGTGCCATCACTGCGGAGAGCTCCTACAATGAGCAGTTCTTC
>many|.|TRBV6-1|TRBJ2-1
CASSPSRDRNEQFF
TGTGCCAGCAGCCCCTCCAGGGATCGGAATGAGCAGTTCTTC
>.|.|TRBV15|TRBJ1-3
CATSRDKHSGNTIYF
TGTGCCACCAGCAGAGATAAGCACTCTGGAAACACCATATATTTT
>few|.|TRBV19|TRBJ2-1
CASSMTDSYNEQFF
TGTGCCAGTAGTATGACTGACAGTTACAATGAGCAGTTCTTC
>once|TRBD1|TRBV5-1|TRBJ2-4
CASSQGQLNIQYF
TGCGCCAGCAGCCAGGGACAGTTAAACATTCAGTACTTC
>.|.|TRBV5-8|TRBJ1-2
CASSLFRGRYTF
TGTGCCAGCAGCTTGTTCAGGGGTCGCTACACCTTC
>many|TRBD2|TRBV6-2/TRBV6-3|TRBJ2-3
CASSSALAGMSDTQYF
TGTGCCAGCAGTTCCGCACTAGCGGGAATGTCAGATACGCAGTATTTT
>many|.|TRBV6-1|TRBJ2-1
CASSPPGYNEQFF
TGTGCCAGCAGCCCCCCAGGGTACAATGAGCAGTTCTTC
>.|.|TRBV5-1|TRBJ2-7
CASGGSARVEQYF
TGCGCCAGCGGCGGCAGCGCCCGGGTCGAGCAGTACTTC
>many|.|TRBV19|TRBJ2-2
CASSIEGRITGELFF
TGTGCCAGTAGTATCGAAGGGAGAATCACCGGGGAGCTGTTTTTT
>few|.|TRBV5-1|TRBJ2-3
CASSGASGPTDTQYF
TGCGCCAGCAGCGGCGCATCCGGCCCCACAGATACGCAGTATTTT
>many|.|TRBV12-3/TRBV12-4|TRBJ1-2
CASSRVSYGYTF
TGTGCCAGCAGTCGAGTGAGCTATGGCTACACCTTC
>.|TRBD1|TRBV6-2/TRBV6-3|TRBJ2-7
CASRDRGSGYEQYF
TGTGCCAGCCGCGACAGGGGCTCCGGTTACGAGCAGTACTTC
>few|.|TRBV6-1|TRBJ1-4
CASSYYPGANEKLFF
TGTGCCAGCAGTTATTACCCAGGGGCTAATGAAAAACTGTTTTTT
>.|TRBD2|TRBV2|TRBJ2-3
CASSDPAGNTDTQYF
TGTGCCAGCAGTGACCCAGCGGGAAACACAGATACGCAGTATTTT
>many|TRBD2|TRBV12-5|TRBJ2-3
CASGLPQRPAGTGADTQYF
TGTGCTAGTGGTTTGCCCCAGCGTCCAGCGGGGACCGGGGCAGATACGCAGTATTTT
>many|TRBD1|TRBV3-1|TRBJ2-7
CASSRGTGGEQYF
TGTGCCAGCAGCCGTGGGACAGGAGGTGAGCAGTACTTC
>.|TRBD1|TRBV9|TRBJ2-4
CASSVEGAGIQYF
TGTGCCAGCAGCGTAGAGGGGGCAGGCATTCAGTACTTC
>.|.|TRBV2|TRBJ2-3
CASIRGFTDTQYF
TGTGCCAGCATCCGGGGGTTCACAGATACGCAGTATTTT
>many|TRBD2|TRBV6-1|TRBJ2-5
CASRATSPKTQYF
TGTGCCAGCCGGGCGACTAGCCCAAAGACCCAGTACTTC
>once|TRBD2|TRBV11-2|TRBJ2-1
CASSLELAGGNEQFF
TGTGCCAGCAGCCTCGAACTAGCGGGGGGCAATGAGCAGTTCTTC
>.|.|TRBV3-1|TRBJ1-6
CASSRGRGGYDSPLHF
TGTGCCAGCAGCCGGGGCAGGGGAGGTTATGATTCACCCCTCCACTTT
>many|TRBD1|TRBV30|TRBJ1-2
CAWVGQGLGYTF
TGTGCCTGGGTTGGACAGGGGCTTGGCTACACCTTC
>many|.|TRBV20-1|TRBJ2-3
CSATRTPRLTADTQYF
TGCAGTGCCACCCGGACCCCCCGGCTAACTGCAGATACGCAGTATTTT
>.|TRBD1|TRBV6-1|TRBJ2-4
CASSEAGQGKNIQYF
TGTGCCAGCAGTGAGGCCGGACAGGGGAAAAACATTCAGTACTTC
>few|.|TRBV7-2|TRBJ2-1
CASSLGPPREQFF
TGTGCCAGCAGCTTAGGACCCCCACGTGAGCAGTTCTTC
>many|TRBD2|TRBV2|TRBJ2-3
CASSEGLAVVGTDTQYF
TGTGCCAGCAGTGAAGGCCTAGCGGTCGTCGGCACAGATACGCAGTATTTT
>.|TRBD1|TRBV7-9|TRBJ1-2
CASSEDRDRGYTF
TGTGCCAGCAGCGAAGACAGGGATCGTGGCTACACCTTC
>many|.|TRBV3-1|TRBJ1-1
CASSQERGANTEAFF
TGTGCCAGCAGCCAAGAACGGGGGGCGAACACTGAAGCTTTCTTT
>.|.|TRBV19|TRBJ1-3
CASTDAPAGGEAGNTIYF
TGTGCCAGTACTGATGCCCCCGCCGGCGGAGAGGCTGGAAACACCATATATTTT
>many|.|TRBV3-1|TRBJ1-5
CASSPGERQPQHF
TGTGCCAGCAGCCCCGGAGAGAGACAGCCCCAGCATTTT
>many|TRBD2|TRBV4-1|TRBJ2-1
CASSPEEREFDEQFF
TGCGCCAGCAGCCCCGAGGAGCGGGAGTTCGATGAGCAGTTCTTC
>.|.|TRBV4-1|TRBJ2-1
CASSSLDEQFF
TGCGCCAGCAGCTCGCTCGATGAGCAGTTCTTC
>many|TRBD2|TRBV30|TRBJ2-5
CAWRGLLETQYF
TGTGCCTGGAGGGGACTATTGGAGACCCAGTACTTC
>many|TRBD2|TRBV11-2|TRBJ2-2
CASSPIAGNTGELFF
TGTGCCAGCAGCCCCATAGCGGGAAACACCGGGGAGCTGTTTTTT
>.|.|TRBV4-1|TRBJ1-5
CASSRVPTGLSQPQHF
TGCGCCAGCAGCCGAGTCCCTACAGGGCTATCTCAGCCCCAGCATTTT